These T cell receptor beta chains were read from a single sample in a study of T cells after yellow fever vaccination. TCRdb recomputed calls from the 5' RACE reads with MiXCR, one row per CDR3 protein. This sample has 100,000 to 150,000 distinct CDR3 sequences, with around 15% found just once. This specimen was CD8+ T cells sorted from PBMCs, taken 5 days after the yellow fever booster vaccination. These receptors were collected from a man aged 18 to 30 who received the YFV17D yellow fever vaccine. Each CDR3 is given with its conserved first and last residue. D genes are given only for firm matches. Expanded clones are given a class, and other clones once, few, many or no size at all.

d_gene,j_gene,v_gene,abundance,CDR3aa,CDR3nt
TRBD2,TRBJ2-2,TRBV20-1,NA,CSARVSLAGGHTGELFF,TGCAGTGCTAGAGTCTCGCTAGCGGGGGGGCACACCGGGGAGCTGTTTTTT
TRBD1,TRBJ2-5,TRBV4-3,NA,CASSRNIRDSGKTQYF,TGCGCCAGCAGCCGAAACATCCGGGACAGTGGGAAGACCCAGTACTTC
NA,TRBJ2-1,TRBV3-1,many,CASSHTGQIYNEQFF,TGTGCCAGCAGCCACACCGGACAGATATACAATGAGCAGTTCTTC
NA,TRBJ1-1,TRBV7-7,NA,CASSPRRDGRYTEAFF,TGTGCCAGCAGCCCCCGGAGGGACGGAAGATACACTGAAGCTTTCTTT
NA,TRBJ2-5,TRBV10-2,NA,CASSDWASETQYF,TGCGCCAGCAGTGACTGGGCTTCAGAGACCCAGTACTTC
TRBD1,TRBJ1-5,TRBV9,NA,CASSVTGGDQPQHF,TGTGCCAGCAGCGTTACAGGGGGGGATCAGCCCCAGCATTTT
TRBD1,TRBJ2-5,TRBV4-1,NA,CGSSPFHGQVQETQYF,TGCGGCAGCAGCCCCTTCCACGGACAGGTCCAAGAGACCCAGTACTTC
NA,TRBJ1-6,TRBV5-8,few,CASSRRFSNSPLHF,TGTGCCAGCAGCCGGAGGTTCAGCAATTCACCCCTCCACTTT
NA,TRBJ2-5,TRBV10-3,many,CAISEADSQETQYF,TGTGCCATCAGTGAGGCGGACAGCCAAGAGACCCAGTACTTC
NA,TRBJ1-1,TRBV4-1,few,CASSQGWSGNTEAFF,TGCGCCAGCAGCCAAGGGTGGTCCGGGAACACTGAAGCTTTCTTT
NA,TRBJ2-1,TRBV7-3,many,CASSLIAPNEQFF,TGTGCCAGCAGCTTAATTGCGCCTAATGAGCAGTTCTTC